Given below is one T cell receptor (beta chain) in context. TCRdb's copy holds only in-frame clones and misses some; the assay was immunoSEQ multiplex PCR. The table lists roughly 400,000 clones, around 91% of them singletons. The germline gives CDR1 SGDLS, CDR2 YYNGEE. The CDR3 length is 14 residues. Trimming shortened V by 2 bases and J by 3 bases, and 12 bases separated the two germline ends. The data were obtained in a study of Ad26.COV2.S vaccination and SARS-CoV-2 variants. Treatment specified: about 20 received Ad26.COV2.S at low or high dose, single or two shots; 5 received placebo; per-sample allocation not given. Day 63 after the first injection of vaccine or placebo was the sampling time. Expression of Wuhan-strain SARS-CoV-2 spike came from the Ad26 vector that formed the vaccine.

The rearrangement uses TRBV9 and TRBJ2-7; possible D gene TRBD2, 6 bases. The specimen comprised peripheral blood, sampled in a trial of Ad26.COV2.S vaccine versus placebo. The sequence derives from a person aged 18-60 years who received the Ad26.COV2.S COVID-19 vaccine or a placebo. The CDR3 is CASSVQRVDYEQYF. The CDR3 DNA follows: TGTGCCAGCAGCGTCCAGCGGGTCGACTACGAGCAGTACTTC.